This T cell receptor beta chain was identified in a study of tumor-infiltrating lymphocytes in localized non-small cell lung cancer. Looking at the study overall: Several tumor histologies, both smoking statuses, and some post-neoadjuvant chemotherapy samples were included. General study findings and limits: Immunotypes IM1 and IM2 had similar TCR-derived T-cell fractions. TCRbeta sequencing showed higher T cell infiltration in tumors than uninvolved lung.

Turning to this clone: What it binds is unknown.

There are 13 residues in the CDR3. The germline CDR1 and CDR2 sequences are MNHEY and SMNVEV (reference sequence). Trimming stripped 5 bases from V and 4 bases from J, with 11 bases between. Method: immunoSEQ multiplex PCR; TCRdb's copy keeps in-frame clones and lacks some. The sample contains 20,000 to 25,000 clones, about 80% of which appear only once. The sequence was obtained from a human donor with non-small cell lung cancer. Sample: lung tumor tissue. The rearrangement uses TRBV27 and TRBJ1-2; D unclear. The CDR3 loop reads CASSPRTSYGYTF. Written as DNA, the CDR3 is TGTGCCAGCAGTCCGCGGACTTCCTATGGCTACACCTTC.